This T cell receptor (beta chain) was sequenced for a study of blood T cell repertoires in COVID-19 (dated by TCRdb to the early 2020s). Regarding the study in general: Samples from collaborators originated in the United States, Italy and Spain and spanned both the acute and convalescent phases of COVID-19. The samples were drawn from two sources: the first 160 participants of the ongoing ImmuneRACE study, and some 1,300 subjects contributed by 6 global collaborators. The material from the prospective study consisted of cDNA or gDNA derived from T cells, B-cell-depleted T cells, or PBMCs. Sample metadata almost always included a de-identified subject ID, COVID-19 status, age in years and sex. The repertoires were made available in a free public database intended to serve as a resource for research on the immune response to SARS-CoV-2. Where HLA class I and class II types were available, the types were taken from metadata supplied by the sample provider, not from assay-based typing. The dataset comprised deeply sampled blood TCRbeta repertoires from subjects exposed to, actively infected with, or recovered from COVID-19. The investigation overall reported the following: Clinical and demographic metadata were provided uncurated, with the amount varying by source and participant.

The immunoSEQ Assay, a bias-controlled multiplex PCR, was used to amplify TCRbeta CDR3 regions from genomic DNA. Under the source paper's analysis protocol: Nucleated cell counts per sample were estimated from amplification of reference gene primers within the assay. Sequence reads were collapsed and filtered to measure the absolute abundance of every unique TCRbeta CDR3 rearrangement. Productive Simpson clonality was computed per sample as the square root of Simpson's diversity index over productive rearrangements. Here the immuneACCESS table is served through TCRdb, limited to in-frame sequences with V and J called. Missing clones are a known gap in these copies; in checked studies unresolved V genes cover under half, and the rest lacks a known reason. D and trimming come from the DNA, and the V and J calls and clone size come from that table. This sample has 44,000 or so clones in its table, and 83% of those were observed once. Roughly 8% of the sample comes from the top ten.

The collaborating institutions used their own protocols to collect whole blood in K2EDTA tubes. For TCRbeta analysis, collaborators shipped samples in one of three forms: frozen whole blood, isolated PBMCs, or DNA extracted from either of those sample types. Trimming at the junction amounts to 5 bases on V and 0 bases on J, and the germline ends lie 11 bases apart. Including the terminal cysteine and phenylalanine, the CDR3 comprises 15 residues. Kept here is only the CDR3 DNA, which spans 45 bases and is read in frame from base 1. Reading the germline V gene gives CDR1 SGHVS and CDR2 FQNEAQ. To note about this clone: Its binding antigen is unknown. Base qualities are not recorded, but no much larger clone differs from it by a single base.

This TCR was sampled from a man aged 80 or over in a cohort sampled during active COVID-19. The specimen sequenced was peripheral blood. The chain is made from TRBV7-8 and TRBJ2-1; matching of 6 bases hints at TRBD1 as the D gene. The nucleotides are TGTGCCAGCAGCCTCCGGGACACCTCCTACAATGAGCAGTTCTTC. Its coded protein is CASSLRDTSYNEQFF.